Listed here are 8 T cell receptor beta chains from one sample, sequenced in a study of beta chain features in type 1 diabetes. Sequenced material consisted of expressed TCRB transcripts (all of the isolated RNA was reverse transcribed). Assay used: immunoSEQ multiplex PCR; TCRdb lists only in-frame clones, some missing. Among roughly 140,000 clones listed, 7.5% to 10% were seen once. The specimen sequenced was central memory CD4+ T cells from blood. These receptors all come from a man younger than 35 in good health.

The rearrangement links TRBV7-9 to TRBJ2-1; 9 bases align to TRBD1. Germline V lookup: CDR1 SEHNR, CDR2 FQNEAQ (reference sequence). The CDR3 consists of 15 residues. The ends lost 0 bases at V and 5 bases at J; junction bases unmatched: 2. In nucleotides, the CDR3 is TGTGCCAGCAGCTTAGCGGGGACAGGGAACAATGAGCAGTTCTTC. This sequence encodes CASSLAGTGNNEQFF.

The chain links TRBV7-2 to TRBJ1-5, with D possibly matching TRBD1 (6 bases). Germline values: CDR1 SGHTA, CDR2 FQGNSA. Trimming pared 5 bases from V and 3 bases from J, leaving 8 bases between. This CDR3 contains 13 residues. CDR3 amino acids: CASSRDNNQPQHF. In nucleotides, the CDR3 is TGTGCCAGCAGCCGGGACAACAATCAGCCCCAGCATTTT.

This clone turned up a few times. This sequence joins TRBV6-5 and TRBJ2-5; D not resolved. The CDR3 loop spans 13 amino acids. Germline V gene sequence: CDR1 MNHEY, CDR2 SVGAGI. Deletions cut 11 bases from V and 6 bases from J, with 19 bases between. In nucleotides, the CDR3 is TGTGCCGTGTCTATTCCACGCATCAAGACCCAGTACTTC. Encoded protein: CAVSIPRIKTQYF.

This clone was seen a handful of times. This chain connects TRBV6-6 to TRBJ1-1; TRBD1 matches 7 bases. The CDR3 spans 14 residues. V dropped 0 bases and J dropped 5; count of bases not matched to a gene: 3. Per the germline V gene, CDR1 is MNHNY and CDR2 is SVGAGI (reference sequence). The CDR3 region is CASSYSTGKTEAFF. Written as DNA, the CDR3 is TGTGCCAGCAGTTACTCGACAGGGAAGACTGAAGCTTTCTTT.

This chain connects TRBV5-1 to TRBJ2-7, with TRBD2 matching 11 bases. Germline CDR1 is SGHRS and CDR2 is YFSETQ. The CDR3 extends over 15 amino acids. With 4 bases clipped from V and 2 bases from J, the junction kept 5 bases outside the gene matches. The CDR3 DNA sequence: TGCGCCAGCAGCCCTAGCGGGGGGCCACCCTACGAGCAGTACTTC. Translation gives CASSPSGGPPYEQYF. Full variable domain (missing parts from reference TRBV5-1 and TRBJ2-7): KAGVTQTPRYLIKTRGQQVTLSCSPISGHRSVSWYQQTPGQGLQFLFEYFSETQRNKGNFPGRFSGRQFSNSRSEMNVSTLELGDSALYLCASSPSGGPPYEQYFGPGTRLTVT.

In its sample, this clone was seen a few times. The V gene is TRBV7-2, the J gene TRBJ2-7; the match to TRBD2 covers 9 bases. V gave up 4 bases and J gave up 2 bases; unmatched junction bases: 9. CDR1 and CDR2 (germline): SGHTA, FQGNSA. The CDR3 consists of 16 residues. The CDR3 protein is CASSSLTSGRPYEQYF. The DNA for the CDR3 is TGTGCCAGCAGCTCGCTTACTAGCGGGCGACCCTACGAGCAGTACTTC.

This clone turned up a few times. This chain joins TRBV6-5 and TRBJ1-1, with 7 positions matching TRBD1. CDR3 length: 16 residues. Germline CDR1 and CDR2: MNHEY and SVGAGI. Germline trimming cut 0 bases from V and 1 base from J; bases unmatched to any gene: 5. The CDR3 sequence: CASSYSTGAKNTEAFF. In nucleotides, the CDR3 is TGTGCCAGCAGTTACTCAACAGGGGCCAAGAACACTGAAGCTTTCTTT.

This clone was recorded a few times. The chain has TRBV28 and TRBJ1-1, with a weak D call TRBD1 (5 bases). The CDR3 spans 15 residues. Trimming left V 4 bases short and J 1 base short, with 13 bases between. Germline V CDR1 and CDR2: MDHEN, SYDVKM. CDR3 bases: TGTGCCAGCAGTTCCACCCTGGACAAGAACACTGAAGCTTTCTTT. Translating it yields CASSSTLDKNTEAFF.